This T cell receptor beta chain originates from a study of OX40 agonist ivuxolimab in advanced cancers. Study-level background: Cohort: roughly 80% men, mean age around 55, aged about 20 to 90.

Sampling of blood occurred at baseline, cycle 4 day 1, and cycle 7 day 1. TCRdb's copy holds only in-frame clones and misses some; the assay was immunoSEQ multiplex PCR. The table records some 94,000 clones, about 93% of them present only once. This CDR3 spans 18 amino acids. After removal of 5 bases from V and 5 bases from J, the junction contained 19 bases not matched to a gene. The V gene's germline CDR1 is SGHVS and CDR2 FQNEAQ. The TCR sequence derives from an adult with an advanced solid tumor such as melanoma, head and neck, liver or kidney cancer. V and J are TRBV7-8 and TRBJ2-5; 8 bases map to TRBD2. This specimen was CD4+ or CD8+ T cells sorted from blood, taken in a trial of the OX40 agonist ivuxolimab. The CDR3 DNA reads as TGTGCCAGCAGCCCCCACTATGCGGGAGGCGGGCTGATCGAGACCCAGTACTTC. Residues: CASSPHYAGGGLIETQYF.